The 11 T cell receptor beta chains presented below share a single source sample, sequenced in a study of metastatic and nonmetastatic thyroid tumors. From the PCR reads, TCRdb re-called clones with MiXCR. The sample records roughly 12,000 clones, 27% being singletons. No treatment of any kind had been given to any patient before thyroid surgery. Sequenced sample: adjacent normal tissue. The source of these receptors is a male donor with papillary thyroid cancer or a benign thyroid nodule (not recorded which). Some clones in this sample may be carry-over from other donors' samples.

Judged by abundance, this clone is medium-sized. The rearrangement links TRBV7-2 to TRBJ2-5; tentatively, D is TRBD2 (5 bases). Trimming shortened V by 3 bases and J by 3 bases, and 14 bases separated the two germline ends. Germline V CDR1 and CDR2: SGHTA, FQGNSA. The CDR3 totals 15 residues. The DNA for the CDR3 is TGTGCCAGCAGCTTTAGCTCTAGCAGTAAAGAGACCCAGTACTTC. It encodes CASSFSSSSKETQYF.

By share, this clone counts as medium-sized. V gene TRBV14 combines with J gene TRBJ2-5; unclear D gene. This CDR3 is 15 amino acids long. V was clipped by 0 bases and J by 2 bases, with 10 bases between them. Germline V CDR1 and CDR2: SGHDN, FVKESK. This chain's CDR3 is CASSQDYGWQETQYF. The CDR3 region has the DNA TGTGCCAGCAGCCAAGATTACGGGTGGCAAGAGACCCAGTACTTC.

This chain connects TRBV11-3 to TRBJ2-7; possible D gene TRBD2, 5 bases. Trimming took 2 bases from V and 5 from J, leaving 7 bases between them. CDR3 length: 12 residues. Germline CDR1 is SGHNT and CDR2 is YENEEA. CDR3 nucleotides: TGTGCCAGCAGCTTAAAGGAGGACGAGCAGTACTTC. The encoded protein is CASSLKEDEQYF.

To note about this clone: A junction end diverges from the germline sequence, so it may reflect a read error. The V call is TRBV20-1, the J call TRBJ1-6; weak D call: TRBD1 (6 bases). Per germline, CDR1 DFQATT and CDR2 SNEGSKA (reference sequence). CDR3 length equals 13 residues. The CDR3 here is CSSRGTSNSPLHF. As DNA, the CDR3 is TGCAGTTCTAGAGGGACAAGTAATTCACCCCTCCACTTT.

The J gene is TRBJ2-3, the V gene TRBV5-1, with D maybe TRBD2 (5 bases). Germline-derived CDR1 and CDR2 are SGHRS and YFSETQ. Trimming removed 0 bases from V and 0 bases from J, with 11 bases in between. This CDR3 comprises 16 residues. The CDR3 spells CASSLGTQPSTDTQYF. The CDR3, as DNA: TGCGCCAGCAGCTTGGGGACTCAACCAAGCACAGATACGCAGTATTTT.

The CDR3 protein is CASSLFGTELRFNYGYTF. The CDR3 coding sequence is TGTGCCAGCAGTTTATTCGGGACAGAGTTACGATTTAACTATGGCTACACCTTC. The rearrangement joins TRBV27 to TRBJ1-2; TRBD1 matches 7 bases. CDR3 length: 18 amino acids. Unmatched junction bases numbered 12, after V lost 1 base and J lost 1 base. Germline V gives CDR1 MNHEY, CDR2 SMNVEV (reference sequence).

In this sample, this clone is medium-sized. The chain uses TRBV7-8 and TRBJ2-1, with unresolved D. The germline V gene encodes CDR1 SGHVS and CDR2 FQNEAQ. This CDR3 contains 11 residues. The V and J ends lost 6 bases and 9 bases respectively, with 9 bases between them. This CDR3 is CASSWSGEQFF. CDR3 coding DNA: TGTGCCAGCAGTTGGTCCGGTGAGCAGTTCTTC.

The rearrangement joins TRBV19 to TRBJ2-5; unclear D gene. Trimming removed 5 bases at V and 4 bases at J, with 8 bases between. Per the germline V gene, CDR1 is LNHDA and CDR2 is SQIVND (reference sequence). The CDR3 has 12 residues. The DNA for the CDR3 is TGTGCCAGTAGTGACTCTCGAGAGACCCAGTACTTC. Translation gives CASSDSRETQYF.

This sequence joins TRBV12-3 or TRBV12-4 and TRBJ2-7, with D perhaps matching TRBD2 (6 bases). Trimming stripped 3 bases from V and 4 bases from J, with 13 bases between. The CDR3 covers 14 residues. The CDR3 protein is CASSFFGSGYEQYF. The CDR3 bases are TGTGCCAGCAGTTTTTTCGGGAGTGGGTACGAGCAGTACTTC.

A word on this clone: At the DNA level, this CDR3 is encoded by other sequences in the same sample as well. The V gene is TRBV11-2, the J gene TRBJ2-5, with D perhaps matching TRBD2 (6 bases). CDR3 length: 14 residues. The germline CDR1 and CDR2 sequences are SGHAT and FQNNGV. V was trimmed by 1 base and J by 4 bases, leaving 10 bases between them. The CDR3 sequence: CASSLVAGTETQYF. Here the CDR3 DNA reads TGTGCCAGCAGCTTAGTGGCGGGGACAGAGACCCAGTACTTC.

This clone was counted a few times. V and J are TRBV10-1 and TRBJ1-1; a weak D match, TRBD1 (6 bases). Germline CDR1 is WNHNN and CDR2 is SYGVQD (reference sequence). Trimming stripped 2 bases from V and 3 bases from J, with 10 bases between. This CDR3 has 14 amino acids. The CDR3 DNA is TGCGCCAGCAGTGAGACAGGGATCGACACTGAAGCTTTCTTT. It codes for CASSETGIDTEAFF.